This T cell receptor (beta chain) is drawn from a study of T-cell reconstitution after alpha-beta-depleted transplantation in children. Unique molecular identifiers were incorporated into the prepared TCRbeta library. Using its own MiXCR run on the PCR reads, TCRdb lists one record per CDR3 protein. The data contain about 610,000 distinct CDR3 sequences, roughly a tenth of them singletons. The J segment lost 7 bases and the V segment lost 4 bases, leaving 13 bases of the junction unmatched. Germline loops: CDR1 SGDLS, CDR2 YYNGEE. This CDR3 spans 17 amino acids. There are a few counts of this clonotype.

This receptor was identified in a human donor who donated a stem cell graft to a child with acute myeloid leukemia. Sample: PBMCs from the stem cell graft donor, taken from the stem cell graft. The chain carries TRBV9 and TRBJ2-3; 12 nucleotides agree with TRBD1. The CDR3 sequence is CASSSGTGGGFENTQYF. The DNA of the CDR3 is TGTGCCAGCAGCTCGGGGACAGGGGGCGGTTTCGAGAATACGCAGTATTTT.